The 22 T cell receptor beta chains listed next were all sequenced from one sample in a study of blood T cell repertoires in COVID-19. Measured with immunoSEQ multiplex PCR; TCRdb has only the in-frame clones, and not every one. The sample records 120,000 to 150,000 clones, about 82% being singletons. Sequences were obtained from peripheral blood. All receptors derive from a woman aged 60-75 years with acute or convalescent COVID-19.

This chain uses TRBV28 with TRBJ2-2; a possible D gene is TRBD2 (6 bases). V lost 5 bases and J lost 9, with 19 bases in between. Germline V gene sequence: CDR1 MDHEN, CDR2 SYDVKM. The CDR3 loop spans 15 amino acids. In nucleotides, the CDR3 is TGTGCCAGCAGTCCATTCGGGGGACTCCACCGGGAGCTGTTTTTT. Protein sequence: CASSPFGGLHRELFF. Together with reference TRBV28 and TRBJ2-2, the CDR3 gives the full variable domain: DVKVTQSSRYLVKRTGEKVFLECVQDMDHENMFWYRQDPGLGLRLIYFSYDVKMKEKGDIPEGYSVSREKKERFSLILESASTNQTSMYLCASSPFGGLHRELFFGEGSRLTVL.

This chain links TRBV11-3 with TRBJ2-2, with D possibly TRBD2 on 7 matching bases. Trimming cost V 0 bases and J 5 bases, with 16 bases left between them. Germline V lookup: CDR1 SGHNT, CDR2 YENEEA. The CDR3 loop spans 17 amino acids. The CDR3: CASSLDRGGGWTGELFF. The CDR3 DNA reads TGTGCCAGCAGCTTAGATCGCGGGGGCGGATGGACCGGGGAGCTGTTTTTT.

The rearrangement uses TRBV5-4 and TRBJ2-7, with a possible D match to TRBD1 (7 bases). This CDR3 comprises 14 residues. V was clipped by 4 bases and J by 11 bases, with 22 bases between them. Looked up from germline, CDR1 is SGHNT and CDR2 is YYREEE (reference sequence). This CDR3 is CASSVKTGTGYEYF. In DNA form, the CDR3 reads TGTGCCAGCAGCGTTAAGACAGGGACTGGCTACGAGTACTTC.

The J gene is TRBJ1-4, the V gene TRBV21-1; the table names TRBD1, a call not compared with the DNA. TRBV21-1 constitutes a pseudogene. This CDR3 contains 19 residues. The CDR3 loop is CASSKGWVQGCACNEKLFF. DNA for the CDR3: TGTGCCAGCAGCAAAGGGTGGGTACAGGGCTGCGCCTGTAATGAAAAACTGTTTTTT.

The rearrangement uses TRBV4-1 and TRBJ2-2; D is possibly TRBD1 (6 bases). The CDR3 has 15 amino acids. V was cut by 0 bases and J by 8 bases, with 13 bases left in between. Germline lookup yields CDR1 MGHRA and CDR2 YSYEKL. The CDR3, as DNA: TGCGCCAGCAGCCAAGAACAGGGCCTAAGGGGGGAGCTGTTTTTT. Translated, it gives CASSQEQGLRGELFF.

This chain connects TRBV5-8 to TRBJ2-3; D uncertain. The V gene lost 2 bases and the J gene lost 2 bases, with 9 bases spanning the gap. The CDR3 is 14 amino acids. The germline V gene has CDR1 SGHTS and CDR2 YDEGEE. The CDR3 bases are TGTGCCAGCAGCTTTTCCAGAACCACAGATACGCAGTATTTT. Protein product: CASSFSRTTDTQYF.

The CDR3 loop reads CATSPAGQNTEAFF. The CDR3 bases are TGTGCCACCAGTCCTGCAGGACAGAACACTGAAGCTTTCTTT. This sequence joins TRBV24-1 and TRBJ1-1; tentative D call: TRBD1 (5 bases). The V end was cut by 6 bases, the J end by 1 base, with 11 bases between. The CDR3 totals 14 residues. Germline values: CDR1 KGHDR, CDR2 SFDVKD.

The rearrangement joins TRBV19 to TRBJ1-4; a possible D gene is TRBD1 (5 bases). Germline CDR1 LNHDA, CDR2 SQIVND (reference sequence). The CDR3 runs to 11 residues. V lost 8 bases and J lost 7, with 8 bases in between. Here the CDR3 reads CASRQGEKLFF. The CDR3 DNA is TGTGCCAGTCGGCAGGGTGAAAAACTGTTTTTT.

The chain has TRBV4-1 and TRBJ1-5, with D perhaps matching TRBD1 (6 bases). The CDR3 loop spans 18 amino acids. Germline lookup yields CDR1 MGHRA and CDR2 YSYEKL. The germline V and J ends were trimmed by 0 bases and 4 bases, with 19 bases remaining between them. For the CDR3, the DNA is TGCGCCAGCAGCCAAGAAAGAATAGGGACAATCCTAAATCAGCCCCAGCATTTT. Protein sequence: CASSQERIGTILNQPQHF.

The genes are TRBV5-5 and TRBJ2-3; perhaps TRBD2 as D (5 bases). With 0 bases removed from V and 2 bases from J, the gap between germline ends came to 10 bases. The CDR3 is made up of 15 amino acids. Germline CDR1 SGHKS, CDR2 YYEKEE (reference sequence). The CDR3 here is CASSLVQRFTDTQYF. The CDR3 coding sequence is TGTGCCAGCAGCTTGGTTCAGCGGTTCACAGATACGCAGTATTTT.

This chain links TRBV6-1 with TRBJ2-5, with 11 bases aligning to TRBD2. V shed 2 bases and J 4 bases; nucleotides not matched to a gene: 3. This CDR3 region has 15 residues. CDR1 and CDR2 (germline): MNHNS, SASEGT. DNA of the CDR3: TGTGCCAGCAGTGAACTAGCGGGGGGAGGAGAGACCCAGTACTTC. Translation: CASSELAGGGETQYF.

The chain joins TRBV30 to TRBJ2-7; D is possibly TRBD1 (5 bases). Between the trimmed V and J ends, which lost 0 bases and 9 bases, there was a span of 18 bases. In germline, CDR1 is GTSNPN, CDR2 SVGIG (reference sequence). CDR3 length: 14 residues. As DNA, the CDR3 is TGTGCCTGGAGTGTAAGTCCTTCCGGAAGGGGGCAGTACTTC. Protein product: CAWSVSPSGRGQYF.

This rearrangement joins TRBV5-1 to TRBJ2-7, with TRBD1 identical over 8 bases. The germline V gene encodes CDR1 SGHRS and CDR2 YFSETQ. CDR3 size: 19 residues. With 3 bases clipped from V and 2 bases from J, the junction kept 19 bases outside the gene matches. The chain's CDR3 is CASSSTAGQGAHKAYEQYF. Here the CDR3 DNA reads TGCGCCAGCAGCTCCACCGCGGGGCAGGGGGCCCACAAAGCCTACGAGCAGTACTTC.

This chain uses TRBV7-2 with TRBJ2-3, with TRBD2 matching over 7 bases. Germline assignment: CDR1 SGHTA and CDR2 FQGNSA. The CDR3 totals 14 residues. The junction had 5 bases not matched to a gene; V was cut back by 5 bases and J by 3 bases. The CDR3 coding sequence is TGTGCCAGCAGCCATGGGGGGGTAACAGATACGCAGTATTTT. Protein sequence: CASSHGGVTDTQYF.

This chain links TRBV19 with TRBJ1-5; 8 bases align to TRBD1. The CDR3 length is 15 residues. With V trimmed by 6 bases and J by 2 bases, 6 bases remained unmatched. Germline lookup yields CDR1 LNHDA and CDR2 SQIVND (reference sequence). CDR3 in amino acids: CASSFTGGGNQPQHF. The DNA for the CDR3 is TGTGCCAGTAGCTTCACAGGGGGTGGCAATCAGCCCCAGCATTTT.

J is TRBJ1-6 and V is TRBV5-1; D may be TRBD1 (5 bases). Between the trimmed V and J ends, which lost 2 bases and 6 bases, there was a span of 15 bases. This CDR3 has 16 residues. Germline V gene sequence: CDR1 SGHRS, CDR2 YFSETQ. Here the CDR3 DNA reads TGCGCCAGCAGCTTTATATTAACAGGCCCTAATTCACCCCTCCACTTT. Protein: CASSFILTGPNSPLHF.

V and J are TRBV5-8 and TRBJ1-2; no firm D call. The CDR3 spans 13 residues. V was trimmed by 1 base and J by 8 bases, leaving 12 bases between them. Germline loops: CDR1 SGHTS, CDR2 YDEGEE. CDR3 protein: CASSLRGAGGYTF. CDR3 coding DNA: TGTGCCAGCAGCTTGCGGGGTGCGGGAGGCTACACCTTC.

The genes are TRBV11-2 and TRBJ1-2; 8 positions match TRBD1. This CDR3 has 13 residues. Germline values: CDR1 SGHAT, CDR2 FQNNGV. The V gene end was trimmed by 5 bases and the J gene end by 4 bases; junction bases not matched to a gene: 3. The CDR3 sequence is CASSTDRGYGYTF. For the CDR3, the DNA is TGTGCCAGCAGCACCGACAGGGGCTATGGCTACACCTTC.

The rearrangement uses TRBV27 and TRBJ2-1, with D possibly TRBD2 on 6 matching bases. The CDR3 has 15 residues. Between the trimmed V and J ends, which lost 5 bases and 0 bases, there was a span of 11 bases. Germline V lookup: CDR1 MNHEY, CDR2 SMNVEV (reference sequence). CDR3 nucleotides: TGTGCCAGCAGTCCCGGGGGTCCCTCCTACAATGAGCAGTTCTTC. Protein sequence: CASSPGGPSYNEQFF.

This clone came up once. The V call is TRBV27, the J call TRBJ2-1; 12 positions match TRBD2. From germline, CDR1 is MNHEY and CDR2 SMNVEV (reference sequence). The ends lost 5 bases at V and 4 bases at J; junction bases unmatched: 9. The CDR3 length is 17 residues. This chain's CDR3 is CASSLRTSGTFYNEQFF. The CDR3 region has the DNA TGTGCCAGCAGTCTGAGGACTAGCGGGACCTTTTACAATGAGCAGTTCTTC.

The rearrangement uses TRBV9 and TRBJ2-5; a weak D match, TRBD2 (6 bases). V lost 3 bases to trimming and J lost 5 bases, with 17 bases between them. This CDR3 spans 15 amino acids. CDR1 and CDR2 from the germline V gene are SGDLS and YYNGEE. The CDR3 nucleotides read TGTGCCAGCAGCGCCCCGGCGGGGCTTTACGAGACCCAGTACTTC. Amino acid sequence: CASSAPAGLYETQYF.

The J gene is TRBJ2-1, the V gene TRBV4-3, with TRBD1 matching 11 bases. Germline lookup yields CDR1 LGHNA and CDR2 YSLEER. Losses at the gene ends were 4 bases for V and 5 bases for J; bases not matched to a gene: 13. This CDR3 spans 18 amino acids. The CDR3 DNA reads TGCGCCAGCAGCCCCTATCCCGCCGGGACAGGGGGAGACAATGAGCAGTTCTTC. It codes for CASSPYPAGTGGDNEQFF.